These 23 T cell receptor beta chains originate from one sample sequenced in a study of beta chain features in type 1 diabetes. Study-level points and caveats: Type 1 diabetes patients had TCRB CDR3s that were shorter (moderately but significantly so) in all four CD4+ subsets.

As every portion of the isolated RNA was reverse transcribed, the sequencing read expressed TCRB transcripts. Clones were sequenced by immunoSEQ multiplex PCR, and TCRdb holds only the in-frame ones, with some missing. The table records 150,000 to 200,000 clones, 50% to 70% of them present only once. The antigens these receptors bind are not known. Sequenced sample: naive CD4+ T cells from blood. Source of these receptors: a man younger than 45 with type 1 diabetes.

CDR3 bases: TGTGCCAGCAGCCCGAGGACAGCCTACGAGCAGTACTTC. Translated: CASSPRTAYEQYF. This rearrangement joins TRBV11-2 to TRBJ2-7, with TRBD1 as a possible D gene (6 bases). Deletions cut 5 bases from V and 2 bases from J, with 10 bases between. Germline-derived CDR1 and CDR2 are SGHAT and FQNNGV. This CDR3 has 13 residues.

The chain joins TRBV30 to TRBJ1-1, with D possibly TRBD1 on 5 matching bases. This CDR3 region has 14 residues. The V end lost 0 bases, the J end lost 5 bases, and 13 bases lay between the germline ends. Germline V gene sequence: CDR1 GTSNPN, CDR2 SVGIG (reference sequence). The CDR3, as DNA: TGTGCCTGGAGTGTAAAGGTGGGGGAAACTGAAGCTTTCTTT. It is translated as CAWSVKVGETEAFF.

The V call is TRBV29-1, the J call TRBJ1-2; TRBD1 is a possible D gene (6 bases). The CDR3 has 13 amino acids. Trimming stripped 1 base from V and 4 bases from J, with 10 bases between. Germline V lookup: CDR1 SQVTM, CDR2 ANQGSEA. The chain's CDR3 is CSVEVRTVYGYTF. CDR3 bases: TGCAGCGTTGAAGTCCGGACAGTCTATGGCTACACCTTC. Full variable domain (remainder filled in from reference TRBV29-1 and TRBJ1-2): SAVISQKPSRDICQRGTSLTIQCQVDSQVTMMFWYRQQPGQSLTLIATANQGSEATYESGFVIDKFPISRPNLTFSTLTVSNMSPEDSSIYLCSVEVRTVYGYTFGSGTRLTVV.

The chain links TRBV30 to TRBJ2-5; D is possibly TRBD1 or TRBD2 (6 bases each). The CDR3 runs to 12 residues. Deletions cut 1 base from V and 4 bases from J, with 7 bases between. Germline-derived CDR1 and CDR2 are GTSNPN and SVGIG (reference sequence). CDR3 sequence: CAWSGGAETQYF. CDR3 bases: TGTGCCTGGAGTGGGGGGGCAGAGACCCAGTACTTC.

CDR3 DNA sequence: TGTGCCAGCAGCCCATCCAAGGCTGGCTACACCTTC. Encoded protein: CASSPSKAGYTF. The chain is built from TRBV7-9 and TRBJ1-2; D remains ambiguous. The V gene lost 5 bases and the J gene lost 7 bases, with 11 bases spanning the gap. CDR1 SEHNR and CDR2 FQNEAQ come from the germline V gene (reference sequence). CDR3 length equals 12 residues. The whole variable domain, remainder taken from reference TRBV7-9 and TRBJ1-2, is DTGVSQNPRHKITKRGQNVTFRCDPISEHNRLYWYRQTLGQGPEFLTYFQNEAQLEKSRLLSDRFSAERPKGSFSTLEIQRTEQGDSAMYLCASSPSKAGYTFGSGTRLTVV.

V gene TRBV30 combines with J gene TRBJ2-2; the match to TRBD1 covers 8 bases. V lost 2 bases and J lost 1; bases outside the gene matches: 3. CDR1 and CDR2 from the germline V gene are GTSNPN and SVGIG (reference sequence). CDR3 length: 15 amino acids. CDR3 loop: CAWSLGTGNTGELFF. The CDR3 nucleotides are TGTGCCTGGAGTTTGGGGACAGGGAACACCGGGGAGCTGTTTTTT.

The chain recombines TRBV18 with TRBJ2-7; D possibly corresponds to TRBD1 (6 bases). There are 15 residues in the CDR3. Trimming pared 3 bases from V and 4 bases from J, leaving 16 bases between. The germline V gene has CDR1 KGHSH and CDR2 LQKENI. In DNA form, the CDR3 reads TGTGCCAGCTCACCTATGGACAGCGTCGGGTACGAGCAGTACTTC. Translation: CASSPMDSVGYEQYF. The entire variable domain, with the rest obtained from reference TRBV18 and TRBJ2-7, is as follows: NAGVMQNPRHLVRRRGQEARLRCSPMKGHSHVYWYRQLPEEGLKFMVYLQKENIIDESGMPKERFSAEFPKEGPSILRIQQVVRGDSAAYFCASSPMDSVGYEQYFGPGTRLTVT.

This clone has a handful of counts. The chain has TRBV25-1 and TRBJ2-3, with TRBD1 identical over 7 bases. The CDR3 consists of 13 residues. Germline lookup yields CDR1 MGHDK and CDR2 SYGVNS. With 4 bases clipped from V and 4 bases from J, the junction kept 2 bases outside the gene matches. The CDR3 DNA reads as TGTGCCAGCAGTGGACAGGGAGCAGATACGCAGTATTTT. As protein: CASSGQGADTQYF.

CDR3 DNA sequence: TGTGCCAGCTCAGGTTCCGGGACGGACTATGGCTACACCTTC. Its protein is CASSGSGTDYGYTF. The rearrangement joins TRBV18 to TRBJ1-2, with TRBD1 as a possible D gene (5 bases). The CDR3 contains 14 residues. V lost 5 bases, J lost 3 bases, and 13 bases lay in between. Germline assignment: CDR1 KGHSH and CDR2 LQKENI.

This clone has just one count. The genes are TRBV29-1 and TRBJ2-1, with TRBD1 identical over 8 bases. V lost 7 bases, J lost 7 bases, and 18 bases stayed unmatched. The germline V gene has CDR1 SQVTM and CDR2 ANQGSEA. This CDR3 has 16 amino acids. The CDR3 nucleotides are TGCAGCGCCCGCCCCCGGACAGGGACCCTTTTTAATGAGCAGTTCTTC. Residues: CSARPRTGTLFNEQFF.

The J gene is TRBJ2-1, the V gene TRBV7-8; D gene unclear. The germline V gene has CDR1 SGHVS and CDR2 FQNEAQ. V was clipped by 0 bases and J by 3 bases, with 3 bases between them. This CDR3 has 13 residues. CDR3 sequence (DNA): TGTGCCAGCAGCTTAGCACTCTACAATGAGCAGTTCTTC. Translation gives CASSLALYNEQFF.

The V gene is TRBV4-1, the J gene TRBJ1-6; D is uncertain. Germline values: CDR1 MGHRA, CDR2 YSYEKL. V lost 0 bases to trimming and J lost 6 bases, with 3 bases between them. This CDR3 has 13 residues. CDR3 loop: CASSQDSNSPLHF. The CDR3 nucleotides read TGCGCCAGCAGCCAAGACAGTAATTCACCCCTCCACTTT.

This clone turned up a few times. The V gene is TRBV28, the J gene TRBJ2-4; possible D gene TRBD1, 5 bases. Between the trimmed V and J ends, which lost 3 bases and 2 bases, there was a span of 8 bases. Germline V gene lookup returns CDR1 MDHEN and CDR2 SYDVKM. The CDR3 runs to 14 residues. The CDR3 region has the DNA TGTGCCAGCAGTTTCCCAGGGACCAAAAACATTCAGTACTTC. Translating it yields CASSFPGTKNIQYF.

The sample holds a few counts of this clone. The chain links TRBV7-2 to TRBJ2-7, with 8 bases lining up with TRBD1. The trim removed 6 bases at V and 3 bases at J, leaving 7 bases unmatched. The germline V gene has CDR1 SGHTA and CDR2 FQGNSA. This CDR3 is built from 14 residues. CDR3 DNA sequence: TGTGCCAGCAGAAGTAACAGGGGGATCTACGAGCAGTACTTC. Its protein product is CASRSNRGIYEQYF.

This clone has a handful of counts. The chain is built from TRBV11-2 and TRBJ2-4; D possibly corresponds to TRBD1 (7 bases). V lost 3 bases and J lost 5, with 11 bases in between. Germline V CDR1 and CDR2: SGHAT, FQNNGV. This CDR3 spans 14 amino acids. The CDR3 sequence: CASSLEGAENIQYF. CDR3 nucleotide sequence: TGTGCCAGCAGCTTGGAGGGGGCGGAAAACATTCAGTACTTC.

The genes are TRBV5-1 and TRBJ2-1; D possibly corresponds to TRBD1 (7 bases). Germline CDR1 is SGHRS and CDR2 is YFSETQ. V gave up 0 bases and J gave up 8 bases, with 12 bases separating them. The CDR3 is 14 amino acids. As DNA, the CDR3 is TGCGCCAGCAGCTTGGTCCAGGGGGGATATGAGCAGTTCTTC. Its protein product is CASSLVQGGYEQFF.

The chain combines TRBV7-2 with TRBJ2-7; D is undetermined. CDR1 SGHTA and CDR2 FQGNSA come from the germline V gene. Between the trimmed V and J ends, which lost 5 bases and 6 bases, there was a span of 8 bases. The CDR3 runs to 11 residues. The CDR3 DNA sequence: TGTGCCAGCAGCGGGCAGATCGAGCAGTACTTC. Protein product: CASSGQIEQYF.

This clone has a single count. V and J are TRBV15 and TRBJ1-4, with a weak D call TRBD1 (6 bases). Trimming took 1 base from V and 7 from J, leaving 28 bases between them. CDR1 is LNHNV, CDR2 YYDKDF, per germline (reference sequence). This CDR3 is built from 20 residues. This CDR3 reads CATSRAGTWSESKRGEKLFF. The CDR3 nucleotides are TGTGCCACCAGCAGAGCCGGGACATGGAGTGAATCCAAGCGGGGTGAAAAACTGTTTTTT.

The genes are TRBV7-8 and TRBJ2-7; D is possibly TRBD2 (5 bases). CDR3 length: 14 amino acids. Germline V gene lookup returns CDR1 SGHVS and CDR2 FQNEAQ. Trimming cost V 3 bases and J 2 bases, with 11 bases left between them. The CDR3 spells CASSLERFAYEQYF. The CDR3 coding sequence is TGTGCCAGCAGCTTGGAGCGGTTCGCCTACGAGCAGTACTTC.

This chain links TRBV9 with TRBJ1-6, with a possible D match to TRBD1 (5 bases). This CDR3 has 14 residues. CDR1 is SGDLS and CDR2 is YYNGEE in the germline V gene. Deletions cut 4 bases from V and 14 bases from J, with 19 bases between. CDR3 sequence: CASSPQGGQVTLHF. CDR3 in DNA: TGTGCCAGCAGCCCTCAGGGCGGGCAGGTCACCCTCCACTTT.

V gene TRBV7-9 combines with J gene TRBJ2-4, with 11 positions matching TRBD1. The CDR3 extends over 15 amino acids. V lost 3 bases to trimming and J lost 6 bases; unmatched junction nucleotides: 4. Per the germline V gene, CDR1 is SEHNR and CDR2 is FQNEAQ (reference sequence). CDR3 DNA sequence: TGTGCCAGCAGCTTTGGACAGGGGGCCGTAAACATTCAGTACTTC. Protein: CASSFGQGAVNIQYF.

The chain joins TRBV30 to TRBJ1-2; 9 nucleotides match TRBD1. The length of the CDR3 is 14 residues. Per the germline V gene, CDR1 is GTSNPN and CDR2 is SVGIG (reference sequence). After removal of 4 bases from V and 5 bases from J, the junction contained 8 bases not matched to a gene. Here the CDR3 reads CAWTRDRETYGYTF. The CDR3 DNA reads TGTGCCTGGACCCGGGACAGGGAGACGTATGGCTACACCTTC.

The J gene is TRBJ2-7, the V gene TRBV10-3; the D gene is possibly TRBD1 (6 bases). The CDR3 covers 12 residues. Germline CDR1 reads ENHRY; CDR2 reads SYGVKD. V shed 9 bases and J shed 1 base, with 10 bases lying between them. This chain's CDR3 is CAMRTASYEQYF. In DNA, the CDR3 is TGTGCCATGCGGACAGCGTCCTACGAGCAGTACTTC.